This T cell receptor (beta chain) was found in a study of blood T cell repertoires in COVID-19. Measured with immunoSEQ multiplex PCR; TCRdb has only the in-frame clones, and not every one. The sample includes some 220,000 clones, 85% of them seen just once. Trimming left V 5 bases short and J 1 base short, with 8 bases between. The V gene's germline CDR1 is KGHDR and CDR2 SFDVKD. This CDR3 is built from 15 residues. This clonotype was obtained from a woman aged 60-75 years with active or convalescent COVID-19. V usage is TRBV24-1 and J usage is TRBJ2-6, with a tentative D call TRBD2 (6 bases). Sequenced input: peripheral blood. The CDR3 is CATSAGRSGANVLTF. CDR3 DNA: TGTGCCACCAGTGCGGGGAGGTCTGGGGCCAACGTCCTGACTTTC.